This T cell receptor beta chain was recorded in a study of cytomegalovirus exposure and HLA in healthy donors. Study conclusions and caveats: Later analysis identified several of the most significant clusters that appeared linked to common viral pathogens. Being productive about 90% or about 30% of the time was typical of most TCR beta V segments in an earlier analysis. Association of fewer than 20,000 TCR beta sequences with HLA alleles was found at 0.05 false discovery rate in a later analysis. Cytomegalovirus-associated TCR beta chains were listed, numbering some 180.

Primers: 60 Vbeta forward and 13 Jbeta reverse. Some clones are missing from TCRdb's copy, which holds only in-frame ones; the method was immunoSEQ multiplex PCR. The table has 73,000 or so clones, roughly four fifths seen once. The junction had 8 bases not matched to a gene; V was cut back by 4 bases and J by 8 bases. CDR1 and CDR2 (germline): GTSNPN, SVGIG (reference sequence). This CDR3 region has 14 residues. A word on this clone: Its antigen is currently unknown.

The J gene is TRBJ1-2, the V gene TRBV30; 12 nucleotides agree with TRBD1. Material for sequencing was PBMCs. The clonotype was recovered from a man aged 50-59 years in good health and CMV-seronegative. The CDR3 spells CAWMAGQGALGYTF. The CDR3 DNA is TGTGCCTGGATGGCGGGACAGGGGGCCTTAGGCTACACCTTC.